A selection of T cell receptor beta chains follows, all from one sample in a study of blood T cell repertoires in COVID-19. The assay was immunoSEQ multiplex PCR, and TCRdb's table has in-frame clones only and misses some. The repertoire holds approximately 30,000 clones, more than 80% seen once, with less than 3.5% in the top ten. Sample: peripheral blood. These receptors were obtained from a human donor in a cohort sampled during active COVID-19. Both conserved end residues are part of each CDR3. A D gene is named only where the DNA matches it firmly. Clone size is shown for a subset of rows, as once, few, many or a class of expanded clone.

v_call	clone_size	j_call	d_call	cdr3_aa	cdr3_nt
TRBV3-1/TRBV3-2	NA	TRBJ1-3	NA	CASSQAQGRDTIYF	TGTGCCAGCAGCCAAGCACAGGGACGAGACACCATATATTTT
TRBV2	few	TRBJ2-2	NA	CASSLSRDKNTGELFF	TGTGCCAGCAGCCTCTCCCGGGACAAGAACACCGGGGAGCTGTTTTTT
TRBV9	NA	TRBJ1-2	TRBD1	CASSRRDSSFVNGYTF	TGTGCCAGCAGCAGACGGGACAGCTCCTTCGTGAATGGCTACACCTTC
TRBV14	few	TRBJ1-2	NA	CASSQTSRRSGYTF	TGTGCCAGCAGCCAGACTTCGCGTCGGTCTGGCTACACCTTC
TRBV12-3/TRBV12-4	NA	TRBJ1-2	NA	CASSPGQLTGYTF	TGTGCCAGCAGTCCCGGACAGCTCACCGGCTACACCTTC
TRBV4-3	NA	TRBJ1-2	NA	CASSTPGGDGYTF	TGCGCCAGCAGCACCCCGGGGGGGGATGGCTACACCTTC
TRBV28	NA	TRBJ1-5	TRBD1	CASRGGQGNQPQHF	TGTGCCAGCAGGGGGGGACAGGGGAATCAGCCCCAGCATTTT
TRBV4-3	NA	TRBJ1-4	TRBD1	CASSRAPARQGNEKLFF	TGCGCCAGCAGCCGCGCCCCAGCGAGACAGGGAAATGAAAAACTGTTTTTT
TRBV4-1	NA	TRBJ2-3	TRBD2	CASSQERGEADTQYF	TGCGCCAGCAGCCAAGAGCGGGGGGAGGCAGATACGCAGTATTTT
TRBV10-3	NA	TRBJ1-1	TRBD1	CAISTLTGATEAFF	TGTGCCATCAGTACATTGACAGGGGCCACTGAAGCTTTCTTT
TRBV10-3	NA	TRBJ1-4	TRBD1	CAIRGQGDEKLFF	TGTGCCATTCGAGGACAGGGGGATGAAAAACTGTTTTTT
TRBV11-3	NA	TRBJ2-7	NA	CASSNTKSYEQYF	TGTGCCAGCAGCAACACTAAGAGCTACGAGCAGTACTTC
TRBV19	NA	TRBJ1-1	TRBD1	CASSITGTGAYFMNTEAFF	TGTGCCAGTAGTATAACCGGGACAGGGGCCTACTTTATGAACACTGAAGCTTTCTTT
TRBV7-9	once	TRBJ1-4	NA	CASSPGGAGTNEKLFF	TGTGCCAGCAGCCCGGGGGGTGCGGGGACTAATGAAAAACTGTTTTTT
TRBV11-2	NA	TRBJ2-2	NA	CASSLQFSGGTGELFF	TGTGCCAGCAGCTTACAGTTTTCTGGCGGCACCGGGGAGCTGTTTTTT
TRBV19	NA	TRBJ1-1	NA	CASSKTGFNTEAFF	TGTGCCAGTAGTAAAACAGGATTTAACACTGAAGCTTTCTTT
TRBV6-5	NA	TRBJ1-5	NA	CASRGVTSNQPQHF	TGTGCCAGCCGCGGCGTGACCTCCAATCAGCCCCAGCATTTT
TRBV6-6	NA	TRBJ1-2	NA	CATFQDTTYGYTF	TGTGCGACGTTTCAAGACACAACCTATGGCTACACCTTC
TRBV11-2	NA	TRBJ2-5	NA	CASSYHTEETQYF	TGTGCCAGCAGCTACCACACCGAAGAGACCCAGTACTTC
TRBV6-2/TRBV6-3	NA	TRBJ2-1	TRBD2	CASSYSSISSGGSSYNEQFF	TGTGCCAGCAGTTACTCTTCGATATCTAGCGGGGGGTCTTCCTACAATGAGCAGTTCTTC
TRBV5-1	NA	TRBJ2-1	TRBD2	CASSWGTRDNNEQFF	TGCGCCAGCAGCTGGGGGACTAGGGATAACAATGAGCAGTTCTTC
TRBV6-5	NA	TRBJ2-7	TRBD1	CASFSGTGGYEQYF	TGTGCCAGTTTTTCGGGGACAGGGGGGTACGAGCAGTACTTC
TRBV6-2/TRBV6-3	NA	TRBJ2-5	NA	CASSPFGLPKQQETQYF	TGTGCCAGCAGCCCCTTTGGACTTCCTAAACAACAAGAGACCCAGTACTTC
TRBV9	NA	TRBJ1-3	NA	CASSVAEANTIYF	TGTGCCAGCAGCGTTGCGGAGGCAAACACCATATATTTT
TRBV6-5	NA	TRBJ1-2	NA	CASSYDRRVNGYTF	TGTGCCAGCAGTTACGACAGGCGTGTTAATGGCTACACCTTC
TRBV5-1	NA	TRBJ1-2	NA	CASSLPPGGGRTYGYTF	TGCGCCAGCAGCTTGCCACCCGGGGGGGGCCGTACTTATGGCTACACCTTC
TRBV5-4	NA	TRBJ1-1	NA	CASSFPQRGTMNTEAFF	TGTGCCAGCAGCTTCCCCCAGCGAGGGACTATGAACACTGAAGCTTTCTTT
TRBV10-3	once	TRBJ2-1	NA	CAISRPAGSSYNEQFF	TGTGCCATCAGTCGGCCGGCGGGGAGCTCCTACAATGAGCAGTTCTTC
TRBV19	few	TRBJ2-2	TRBD2	CASSRSGTRNTGELFF	TGTGCCAGTAGTAGAAGTGGGACTAGGAACACCGGGGAGCTGTTTTTT
TRBV7-2	NA	TRBJ2-5	TRBD2	CASSLGTSGGGETQYF	TGTGCCAGCAGCTTAGGGACTAGCGGGGGTGGAGAGACCCAGTACTTC
TRBV27	NA	TRBJ1-5	NA	CASSLIAGNNQPQHF	TGTGCCAGCAGTTTAATCGCGGGGAATAATCAGCCCCAGCATTTT
TRBV6-5	NA	TRBJ2-3	NA	CASSPLGANTDTQYF	TGTGCCAGCAGTCCGCTGGGGGCGAACACAGATACGCAGTATTTT
TRBV30	NA	TRBJ1-4	NA	CACPQGMGEKLFF	TGTGCCTGCCCCCAGGGGATGGGCGAAAAACTGTTTTTT
TRBV5-4	NA	TRBJ1-2	TRBD1	CASSSPGQLRSGYTF	TGTGCCAGCAGCTCACCGGGACAGCTACGTTCTGGCTACACCTTC
TRBV4-1	NA	TRBJ1-5	TRBD1	CASSHAGQRNQPQHF	TGCGCCAGCAGCCATGCGGGACAGCGCAATCAGCCCCAGCATTTT
TRBV12-5	NA	TRBJ1-1	NA	CASGFAGGNTEAFF	TGTGCTAGTGGTTTTGCCGGGGGGAACACTGAAGCTTTCTTT
TRBV12-3/TRBV12-4	NA	TRBJ2-1	NA	CASSPGTRNEQFF	TGTGCCAGCAGTCCCGGGACTCGCAATGAGCAGTTCTTC
TRBV19	NA	TRBJ2-3	NA	CASSVLDTQYF	TGTGCCAGTAGTGTACTAGATACGCAGTATTTT
TRBV9	few	TRBJ1-2	TRBD1	CASSAGDRVRYGYTF	TGTGCCAGCAGCGCTGGGGACAGGGTCAGATATGGCTACACCTTC
TRBV4-2	NA	TRBJ2-3	NA	CASSQQGNGGTDTQYF	TGTGCCAGCAGCCAACAAGGGAACGGGGGTACAGATACGCAGTATTTT
TRBV3-1/TRBV3-2	NA	TRBJ1-2	NA	CASSQEVGTYGYTF	TGTGCCAGCAGCCAAGAGGTAGGGACTTATGGCTACACCTTC
TRBV7-2	NA	TRBJ2-5	NA	CASSLRSPGETQYF	TGTGCCAGCAGCTTGCGAAGTCCGGGTGAGACCCAGTACTTC
TRBV18	NA	TRBJ1-3	TRBD1	CASSERQGSSGNTIYF	TGTGCCAGCTCAGAGAGACAGGGGTCCTCCGGAAACACCATATATTTT
TRBV11-3	NA	TRBJ2-1	TRBD2	CASSLAGGPYAEQFF	TGTGCCAGCAGCTTAGCGGGGGGGCCTTACGCTGAGCAGTTCTTC
TRBV5-1	once	TRBJ1-1	NA	CASSTTGLKNTEAFF	TGCGCCAGCAGCACTACAGGGTTGAAGAACACTGAAGCTTTCTTT
TRBV10-3	few	TRBJ2-1	NA	CAISESKSTPEQFF	TGTGCCATCAGTGAGTCGAAATCTACCCCCGAGCAGTTCTTC
TRBV2	NA	TRBJ2-7	NA	CASSGRYEQYF	TGTGCCAGCAGTGGTCGCTACGAGCAGTACTTC
TRBV19	few	TRBJ1-1	NA	CASKTGTVRKMNTEAFF	TGTGCCAGTAAAACCGGAACAGTTAGGAAAATGAACACTGAAGCTTTCTTT
TRBV6-2/TRBV6-3	NA	TRBJ1-6	NA	CASSLTGSGVTPLHF	TGTGCCAGCAGTTTAACAGGCAGTGGGGTGACACCCCTCCACTTT
TRBV27	NA	TRBJ1-6	TRBD1	CASSSGQGHTYNSPLHF	TGTGCCAGCAGTTCGGGACAGGGGCACACCTATAATTCACCCCTCCACTTT
TRBV4-2	NA	TRBJ1-5	NA	CASSGIQGQPQHF	TGTGCCAGCAGCGGAATCCAGGGTCAGCCCCAGCATTTT